This TCR beta chain is from a study of blood T cell repertoires in COVID-19. Study details: Samples of COVID-19 (acute and convalescent) were obtained from the United States, Italy and Spain. T cells, B-cell-depleted T cells, or PBMCs supplied cDNA or gDNA.

Original analysis: Scientists estimated how many nucleated cells there were by amplifying reference gene primers. Clones were read by immunoSEQ multiplex PCR, and TCRdb kept only the in-frame ones, dropping some. V and J calls and clone size come straight from that table; D and trimming were deduced from the DNA. The top ten hold approximately 15% of the sample, which has some 200,000 clones, around 80% seen once. Germline CDR1 and CDR2: SQVTM and ANQGSEA. The CDR3 runs to 14 residues. The germline V and J ends were trimmed by 4 bases and 2 bases, with 12 bases remaining between them. The chain couples TRBV29-1 to TRBJ1-3; D is perhaps TRBD1 (5 bases). This TCR came from a man aged 25-40 years with active or convalescent COVID-19. The sample taken for sequencing was peripheral blood. In DNA, the CDR3 is TGCAGCGTTGGTAGGGGAGGGCCTGGAAACACCATATATTTT. This translates into CSVGRGGPGNTIYF.